Below, 14 T cell receptor beta chains from the same sample are listed, as sequenced in a study of shared clonotypes between healthy human individuals. Terminally differentiated effector memory CD45RA+ cells were excluded by CCR7 positive selection of CD45RO-negative cells. Clones were sequenced by immunoSEQ multiplex PCR, and TCRdb holds only the in-frame ones, with some missing. The data contain over 2 million clones, approximately 94% of them singletons. Sequencing used naive CD8+ T cells sorted from blood. The receptors derive from a man younger than 35 in good health.

This chain uses TRBV4-1 with TRBJ1-1; TRBD1 agrees at 7 bases. With V trimmed by 0 bases and J by 6 bases, 7 bases remained unmatched. Germline V gene sequence: CDR1 MGHRA, CDR2 YSYEKL. The CDR3 is 15 residues long. The CDR3 nucleotides are TGCGCCAGCAGCCAAGAAGGCAGGGGGGTCTCTGAAGCTTTCTTT. Translation: CASSQEGRGVSEAFF.

CDR3 in amino acids: CASSSEGLLDNEQFF. As DNA, the CDR3 is TGTGCCAGCAGTTCGGAGGGACTCCTGGACAATGAGCAGTTCTTC. The chain has TRBV6-5 and TRBJ2-1; maybe TRBD2 (6 bases). Trimming removed 4 bases at V and 5 bases at J, with 15 bases between. The CDR3 is made up of 15 amino acids. Germline V CDR1 and CDR2: MNHEY, SVGAGI.

The chain is built from TRBV4-1 and TRBJ2-1, with 8 bases that match TRBD2. Germline V CDR1 and CDR2: MGHRA, YSYEKL. J lost 4 bases, V lost 8 bases, and 7 bases had no gene match. CDR3 size: 14 residues. CDR3 sequence reads: CASAIAGLYNEQFF. In DNA form, the CDR3 reads TGCGCCAGCGCCATAGCGGGGTTATACAATGAGCAGTTCTTC.

The rearrangement uses TRBV7-9 and TRBJ2-1, with 8 positions matching TRBD2. There are 18 residues in the CDR3. Germline assignment: CDR1 SEHNR and CDR2 FQNEAQ (reference sequence). Germline trimming cut 1 base from V and 7 bases from J; bases unmatched to any gene: 15. CDR3: CASSLVASGLSPGNEQFF. DNA of the CDR3: TGTGCCAGCAGCTTAGTGGCTAGCGGGCTAAGCCCGGGTAATGAGCAGTTCTTC. The full variable domain, with the rest looked up from reference TRBV7-9 and TRBJ2-1, is DTGVSQNPRHKITKRGQNVTFRCDPISEHNRLYWYRQTLGQGPEFLTYFQNEAQLEKSRLLSDRFSAERPKGSFSTLEIQRTEQGDSAMYLCASSLVASGLSPGNEQFFGPGTRLTVL.

For this clone: The same CDR3 is also encoded by other DNA sequences in this sample. This rearrangement joins TRBV7-9 to TRBJ2-5; no clear D. The CDR3 covers 11 residues. V lost 4 bases and J lost 2, with 2 bases in between. The germline CDR1 and CDR2 sequences are SEHNR and FQNEAQ (reference sequence). CDR3 protein: CASSSQETQYF. The CDR3 DNA follows: TGTGCCAGCAGCTCGCAAGAGACCCAGTACTTC.

The V and J genes are TRBV6-5 and TRBJ1-2; 9 bases are shared with TRBD1. The CDR3 is made up of 14 amino acids. V shed 5 bases and J 7 bases; nucleotides not matched to a gene: 8. In germline, CDR1 is MNHEY, CDR2 SVGAGI. CDR3 sequence (DNA): TGTGCCAGCAGTCTGGGACAGGGTTTCTTTGGCTACACCTTC. It specifies CASSLGQGFFGYTF.

The chain is built from TRBV6-1 and TRBJ2-1; 12 bases match TRBD1. CDR1 and CDR2 from the germline V gene are MNHNS and SASEGT. V trimming: 3 bases; J trimming: 6 bases; junction bases outside the gene matches: 3. This CDR3 spans 15 amino acids. The CDR3 bases are TGTGCCAGCAGTGACGGGACAGGGGGCCGCAATGAGCAGTTCTTC. Amino acids: CASSDGTGGRNEQFF.

This chain connects TRBV11-2 to TRBJ2-5; unclear D gene. Trimming shortened V by 6 bases and J by 1 base, and 9 bases separated the two germline ends. Germline V CDR1 and CDR2: SGHAT, FQNNGV. There are 13 residues in the CDR3. CDR3 residues: CASSRAGQETQYF. CDR3 bases: TGTGCCAGCAGTCGCGCCGGCCAAGAGACCCAGTACTTC.

The chain employs TRBV4-3 and TRBJ1-1, with a possible D match to TRBD1 (6 bases). The V gene's germline CDR1 is LGHNA and CDR2 YSLEER. There are 16 residues in the CDR3. The germline V and J ends were trimmed by 1 base and 1 base, with 13 bases remaining between them. Here the CDR3 reads CASSQVFTGQNTEAFF. DNA of the CDR3: TGCGCCAGCAGCCAAGTTTTTACAGGGCAGAACACTGAAGCTTTCTTT.

This chain links TRBV5-4 with TRBJ1-2, with D unresolved. The CDR3 has 12 amino acids. V lost 0 bases to trimming and J lost 8 bases, with 8 bases between them. Germline lookup yields CDR1 SGHNT and CDR2 YYREEE (reference sequence). The CDR3 coding sequence is TGTGCCAGCAGCTTGGTGGGGTTAGGCTACACCTTC. Residues: CASSLVGLGYTF.

The V and J genes are TRBV6-6 and TRBJ2-7, with 10 bases that match TRBD2. V lost 3 bases and J lost 3; bases outside the gene matches: 5. The CDR3 is 15 amino acids. Looked up from germline, CDR1 is MNHNY and CDR2 is SVGAGI (reference sequence). CDR3 sequence (DNA): TGTGCCAGCAGTTATACCCTAGCGGGAGTCTACGAGCAGTACTTC. Its translation is CASSYTLAGVYEQYF.

V and J are TRBV27 and TRBJ2-3; D is unclear. This CDR3 has 15 residues. CDR1 is MNHEY and CDR2 is SMNVEV in the germline V gene (reference sequence). Trimming shortened V by 2 bases and J by 1 base, and 10 bases separated the two germline ends. The CDR3 nucleotides read TGTGCCAGCAGTTTACTAGTTGAGGGCACAGATACGCAGTATTTT. This codes for CASSLLVEGTDTQYF.

V and J are TRBV6-1 and TRBJ2-4, with D hard to call. V was pared by 3 bases and J by 2 bases, with 8 bases between. Germline V gene lookup returns CDR1 MNHNS and CDR2 SASEGT. The CDR3 is 14 amino acids. Written as DNA, the CDR3 is TGTGCCAGCAGTGAGAAGGGTACCAAAAACATTCAGTACTTC. The encoded protein is CASSEKGTKNIQYF.

The CDR3 protein is CASTDTIPGNKNIQYF. The CDR3 region has the DNA TGTGCCAGCACCGATACCATACCCGGAAATAAAAACATTCAGTACTTC. The chain couples TRBV11-2 to TRBJ2-4; the D is unclear. The V and J ends lost 7 bases and 4 bases respectively, with 20 bases between them. This CDR3 region has 16 residues. CDR1 is SGHAT and CDR2 is FQNNGV in the germline V gene.